These 21 T cell receptor beta chains were all obtained from the same sample, sequenced in a study of cytomegalovirus exposure and HLA in healthy donors. Measured with immunoSEQ multiplex PCR; TCRdb has only the in-frame clones, and not every one. The table shows approximately 62,000 clones, with about 90% occurring only once. The source material was PBMCs. These receptors were collected from a woman aged 18-29 years in good health and CMV-seronegative.

For the CDR3, the DNA is TGTGCCAGCAGCGTGACTAGCGGGGTCCAAGAGACCCAGTACTTC. Its protein product is CASSVTSGVQETQYF. The J gene is TRBJ2-5, the V gene TRBV9, with 11 bases matching TRBD2. Trimming cost V 2 bases and J 1 base; bases outside gene matches: 1. The CDR3 is made up of 15 amino acids. Looked up from germline, CDR1 is SGDLS and CDR2 is YYNGEE. The full variable domain, with the rest looked up from reference TRBV9 and TRBJ2-5, is DSGVTQTPKHLITATGQRVTLRCSPRSGDLSVYWYQQSLDQGLQFLIQYYNGEERAKGNILERFSAQQFPDLHSELNLSSLELGDSALYFCASSVTSGVQETQYFGPGTRLLVL.

The V call is TRBV27, the J call TRBJ2-5; TRBD1 is a possible D gene (5 bases). This CDR3 is built from 14 residues. CDR1 and CDR2 (germline): MNHEY, SMNVEV (reference sequence). V was trimmed by 1 base and J by 1 base, leaving 7 bases between them. Written as DNA, the CDR3 is TGTGCCAGCAGTTTATTGGGGCCCCAAGAGACCCAGTACTTC. It yields the protein CASSLLGPQETQYF.

About this clone itself: This same CDR3 is encoded by further DNA sequences in the sample. The chain employs TRBV5-1 and TRBJ2-7, with 8 bases aligning to TRBD1. CDR1 and CDR2 from the germline V gene are SGHRS and YFSETQ. The CDR3 is 14 residues long. V was pared by 4 bases and J by 5 bases, with 8 bases of the junction left unmatched. DNA for the CDR3: TGCGCCAGCAGCCTAGGACAGGGCGAGGACGAGCAGTACTTC. Translation: CASSLGQGEDEQYF. Full variable domain (remainder filled in from reference TRBV5-1 and TRBJ2-7): KAGVTQTPRYLIKTRGQQVTLSCSPISGHRSVSWYQQTPGQGLQFLFEYFSETQRNKGNFPGRFSGRQFSNSRSEMNVSTLELGDSALYLCASSLGQGEDEQYFGPGTRLTVT.

The gene calls are TRBV2 and TRBJ2-5, with TRBD2 as a possible D gene (5 bases). Trimming left V 7 bases short and J 5 bases short, with 20 bases between. The CDR3 is 15 residues long. From germline, CDR1 is SNHLY and CDR2 FYNNEI. The CDR3 region is CASITGNSLLETQYF. The CDR3, as DNA: TGTGCCAGCATAACGGGGAACTCTCTCTTGGAGACCCAGTACTTC. Full variable domain (missing parts from reference TRBV2 and TRBJ2-5): EPEVTQTPSHQVTQMGQEVILRCVPISNHLYFYWYRQILGQKVEFLVSFYNNEISEKSEIFDDQFSVERPDGSNFTLKIRSTKLEDSAMYFCASITGNSLLETQYFGPGTRLLVL.

The chain couples TRBV5-1 to TRBJ2-3; D possibly corresponds to TRBD1 (6 bases). In germline, CDR1 is SGHRS, CDR2 YFSETQ. V lost 4 bases, J lost 4 bases, and 19 bases lay in between. This CDR3 is 16 amino acids long. This CDR3 is CASSDLTGNSPDTQYF. The CDR3 DNA sequence: TGCGCCAGCAGCGACCTAACAGGGAATAGTCCAGATACGCAGTATTTT.

About this clone: The junction does not match germline at one end; this may be a read error. The J gene is TRBJ2-5, the V gene TRBV7-7, with D tentatively TRBD1 (5 bases). CDR1 and CDR2 (germline): SSHAT, FNYEAQ (reference sequence). The CDR3 is 13 amino acids. The CDR3 region is CASSLEGKGPQYF. In nucleotides, the CDR3 is TGTGCTAGCAGCTTAGAAGGGAAGGGGCCCCAGTACTTC.

The chain links TRBV6-4 to TRBJ2-1; possibly TRBD2 for D (5 bases). With 0 bases removed from V and 9 bases from J, the gap between germline ends came to 9 bases. The CDR3 contains 13 residues. The germline gives CDR1 MRHNA, CDR2 SNTAGT. The DNA for the CDR3 is TGTGCCAGCAGTGACTCTGAGGGCAGTGAGCAGTTCTTC. Protein product: CASSDSEGSEQFF.

This chain connects TRBV2 to TRBJ1-2; 9 bases line up with TRBD1. The V gene's germline CDR1 is SNHLY and CDR2 FYNNEI. V shed 7 bases, J shed 4 bases, and the junction held 25 bases outside the gene matches. This CDR3 is 20 amino acids long. CDR3: CASILLYPGTGSPLSYGYTF. As DNA, the CDR3 is TGTGCCAGCATTCTCCTGTACCCCGGGACAGGGTCCCCCCTTAGCTATGGCTACACCTTC.

This rearrangement joins TRBV20-1 to TRBJ2-7; D might be TRBD2 (5 bases). The CDR3 sequence is 11 residues long. CDR1 is DFQATT and CDR2 is SNEGSKA in the germline V gene (reference sequence). V lost 5 bases to trimming and J lost 2 bases, with 7 bases between them. The CDR3 DNA reads TGCAGTGCTCGGAGGACCTACGAGCAGTACTTC. This encodes CSARRTYEQYF.

V and J are TRBV7-2 and TRBJ1-2; no reliable D call. Trimming removed 3 bases from V and 8 bases from J, with 16 bases in between. The CDR3 has 14 residues. The V gene's germline CDR1 is SGHTA and CDR2 FQGNSA. In nucleotides, the CDR3 is TGTGCCAGCAGCTTTCTGCGGGATGAGAGAGGCTACACCTTC. Its protein product is CASSFLRDERGYTF.

The chain is built from TRBV30 and TRBJ2-2; D uncertain. Germline lookup yields CDR1 GTSNPN and CDR2 SVGIG (reference sequence). The CDR3 is 14 residues long. V shed 0 bases and J shed 4 bases, with 9 bases lying between them. CDR3 DNA: TGTGCCTGGAGTGTTTGGAGCCTCACCGGGGAGCTGTTTTTT. The encoded protein is CAWSVWSLTGELFF. Full variable domain (outside the CDR3, taken from reference TRBV30 and TRBJ2-2): SQTIHQWPATLVQPVGSPLSLECTVEGTSNPNLYWYRQAAGRGLQLLFYSVGIGQISSEVPQNLSASRPQDRQFILSSKKLLLSDSGFYLCAWSVWSLTGELFFGEGSRLTVL.

This clone was recorded only once. This rearrangement joins TRBV7-9 to TRBJ1-2, with D hard to call. Trimming shortened V by 1 base and J by 8 bases, and 11 bases separated the two germline ends. Germline V gene sequence: CDR1 SEHNR, CDR2 FQNEAQ (reference sequence). This CDR3 spans 13 amino acids. This CDR3 reads CASSLVSGEGYTF. DNA for the CDR3: TGTGCCAGCAGCTTAGTGTCCGGGGAGGGCTACACCTTC.

This chain joins TRBV4-1 and TRBJ1-3, with D perhaps TRBD1 (5 bases). In germline, CDR1 is MGHRA, CDR2 YSYEKL. The CDR3 extends over 17 amino acids. V was trimmed by 3 bases and J by 0 bases, leaving 15 bases between them. In DNA, the CDR3 is TGCGCCAGCAGCCAGGTGACGGGGGTCAGCTCTGGAAACACCATATATTTT. Its translation is CASSQVTGVSSGNTIYF.

The chain uses TRBV14 and TRBJ1-2; 12 nucleotides agree with TRBD1. The CDR3 covers 16 residues. The V gene end was trimmed by 1 base and the J gene end by 4 bases; junction bases not matched to a gene: 4. Germline CDR1 and CDR2: SGHDN and FVKESK. The CDR3 region has the DNA TGTGCCAGCAGCCAAGCGGGACAGGGGGCAGCCTATGGCTACACCTTC. This gives the protein CASSQAGQGAAYGYTF.

The table lists this clone with a count of one. V and J are TRBV15 and TRBJ1-4, with TRBD1 matching over 8 bases. V shed 5 bases and J 12 bases; nucleotides not matched to a gene: 14. Germline CDR1 LNHNV, CDR2 YYDKDF (reference sequence). The CDR3 contains 15 residues. The CDR3 reads CATSSSGQAAQELFF. The CDR3, as DNA: TGTGCCACCAGCTCATCGGGACAGGCGGCTCAGGAACTGTTTTTT.

CDR3 coding DNA: TGTGCCAGCAGCCCCCCGCGGGGGGGCTACACCTTC. Protein product: CASSPPRGGYTF. The chain carries TRBV16 and TRBJ1-2; possible D gene TRBD1, 5 bases. Trimming took 4 bases from V and 8 from J, leaving 11 bases between them. This CDR3 spans 12 amino acids. CDR1 is KGHSY and CDR2 is FQNENV in the germline V gene.

This clone was counted a single time. V usage is TRBV5-1 and J usage is TRBJ2-7; D is perhaps TRBD2 (6 bases). The CDR3 has 12 residues. Per the germline V gene, CDR1 is SGHRS and CDR2 is YFSETQ. The germline V and J ends were trimmed by 0 bases and 5 bases, with 6 bases remaining between them. CDR3: CASSLAGDEQYF. The DNA of the CDR3 is TGCGCCAGCAGCTTGGCGGGGGACGAGCAGTACTTC.

This clone was recorded a few times. This sequence joins TRBV9 and TRBJ1-2; 7 bases map to TRBD1. The CDR3 is made up of 15 amino acids. The germline gives CDR1 SGDLS, CDR2 YYNGEE. With V trimmed by 4 bases and J by 8 bases, 14 bases remained unmatched. CDR3 nucleotide sequence: TGTGCCAGCAGCACTTACCCTGACAGGGCAGAAGGCTACACCTTC. This codes for CASSTYPDRAEGYTF. Using reference TRBV9 and TRBJ1-2 for the parts outside the CDR3, the full variable domain is DSGVTQTPKHLITATGQRVTLRCSPRSGDLSVYWYQQSLDQGLQFLIQYYNGEERAKGNILERFSAQQFPDLHSELNLSSLELGDSALYFCASSTYPDRAEGYTFGSGTRLTVV.

The chain employs TRBV28 and TRBJ1-3; unclear D gene. Germline CDR1 is MDHEN and CDR2 is SYDVKM. The germline V and J ends were trimmed by 4 bases and 5 bases, with 6 bases remaining between them. The CDR3 totals 12 residues. As DNA, the CDR3 is TGTGCCAGCAGTTCCAGGAGAAACACCATATATTTT. Translating it yields CASSSRRNTIYF.

This clone was picked up one time. J is TRBJ2-7 and V is TRBV5-5; 7 bases are shared with TRBD1. Germline V gene lookup returns CDR1 SGHKS and CDR2 YYEKEE (reference sequence). Unmatched junction bases numbered 7, after V lost 0 bases and J lost 4 bases. This CDR3 comprises 15 residues. CDR3 bases: TGTGCCAGCAGCTTGGATCCCGGGACAGCTTACGAGCAGTACTTC. The encoded protein is CASSLDPGTAYEQYF. Filled out from reference TRBV5-5 and TRBJ2-7, the complete variable domain reads DAGVTQSPTHLIKTRGQQVTLRCSPISGHKSVSWYQQVLGQGPQFIFQYYEKEERGRGNFPDRFSARQFPNYSSELNVNALLLGDSALYLCASSLDPGTAYEQYFGPGTRLTVT.

The table lists this clone with a few counts. The J gene is TRBJ2-7, the V gene TRBV6-5; maybe TRBD2 (7 bases). With 6 bases removed from V and 3 bases from J, the gap between germline ends came to 18 bases. The CDR3 has 15 amino acids. Germline CDR1 reads MNHEY; CDR2 reads SVGAGI. The CDR3 DNA reads as TGTGCCAGCAGCCTGGGCGGGGGCGCGGACTACGAGCAGTACTTC. Protein product: CASSLGGGADYEQYF.